A single sample is the source of the 21 T cell receptor beta chains below, sequenced in a study of blood T cells in healthy people across ages. The authors ran a second PCR of 7 to 11 cycles using a sample-barcoded 5' primer and a J-beta primer mix. TCRdb redid the calling of the 5' RACE reads with MiXCR, one entry per CDR3 protein. The profile shows 650,000 to 800,000 distinct CDR3 sequences, around two fifths of them singletons. Sequencing was performed on blood. All receptors derive from a man in his 60s in good health.

The chain joins TRBV10-3 to TRBJ1-1; D gene ambiguous. The CDR3 is 14 amino acids. Per germline, CDR1 ENHRY and CDR2 SYGVKD. Trimming removed 2 bases at V and 1 base at J, with 8 bases between. This CDR3 reads CAISEPEANTEAFF. The CDR3 DNA reads TGTGCCATCAGTGAGCCAGAGGCGAACACTGAAGCTTTCTTT.

This chain uses TRBV6-2 or TRBV6-3 with TRBJ1-2; a weak D match, TRBD1 (6 bases). This CDR3 comprises 14 residues. Germline-derived CDR1 and CDR2 are MNHEY and SVGEGT. V was pared by 8 bases and J by 8 bases, with 21 bases between. Written as DNA, the CDR3 is TGTGCCAGCCAAGTGGCCCCGGGGGCAGGAGGCTACACCTTC. This translates into CASQVAPGAGGYTF.

This clonotype was detected only once. J is TRBJ2-1 and V is TRBV6-5; no clear D gene. TRBJ2-7 explains the end of the DNA better; the J call may be wrong. Germline V gene data show CDR1 as MNHEY and CDR2 as SVGAGI. This CDR3 region has 14 residues. DNA for the CDR3: TGTGCCAGCAGTTATCGGACCTCCTACAATGAGCAGTACTTC. Its protein product is CASSYRTSYNEQYF.

V and J are TRBV20-1 and TRBJ1-6; D is ambiguous. This CDR3 has 12 amino acids. V dropped 3 bases and J dropped 6 bases, with 6 bases sitting between them. CDR1 DFQATT and CDR2 SNEGSKA come from the germline V gene (reference sequence). CDR3 region: CSARTSNSPLHF. CDR3 nucleotide sequence: TGCAGTGCTAGGACCTCTAATTCACCCCTCCACTTT.

This clonotype has a handful of counts. The chain links TRBV30 to TRBJ2-3; D may be TRBD1 (5 bases). With 0 bases removed from V and 6 bases from J, the gap between germline ends came to 13 bases. The CDR3 sequence is 14 residues long. Germline CDR1 and CDR2: GTSNPN and SVGIG (reference sequence). CDR3 amino acids: CAWSVGQGGDTQYF. Written as DNA, the CDR3 is TGTGCCTGGAGTGTGGGTCAGGGTGGCGATACGCAGTATTTT.

This clonotype was picked up one time. The chain is built from TRBV20-1 and TRBJ2-6; possibly TRBD2 for D (5 bases). CDR1 and CDR2 (germline): DFQATT, SNEGSKA (reference sequence). The CDR3 spans 16 residues. V dropped 3 bases and J dropped 2 bases, with 14 bases sitting between them. The CDR3 DNA follows: TGCAGTGCTAGCGACTCTTGGGGAGCTGGGGCCAACGTCCTGACTTTC. Its protein is CSASDSWGAGANVLTF.

J is TRBJ2-7 and V is TRBV5-1; D is ambiguous. This CDR3 has 15 residues. CDR1 and CDR2 (germline): SGHRS, YFSETQ. With 0 bases removed from V and 1 base from J, the gap between germline ends came to 11 bases. DNA for the CDR3: TGCGCCAGCAGCTTGGCCCCGACGGAGTCCTACGAGCAGTACTTC. This translates into CASSLAPTESYEQYF.

The chain recombines TRBV29-1 with TRBJ2-5, with D unclear. Germline CDR1 SQVTM, CDR2 ANQGSEA. The length of the CDR3 is 12 residues. The V end lost 3 bases, the J end lost 11 bases, and 16 bases lay between the germline ends. The CDR3 region is CSVERVVNEQYF. The CDR3 DNA is TGCAGCGTTGAGCGAGTGGTCAATGAGCAGTACTTC.

This clonotype was seen repeatedly, ten times or more. The gene calls are TRBV6-2 or TRBV6-3 and TRBJ2-7; 7 bases are shared with TRBD1. Trimming cost V 8 bases and J 3 bases; bases outside gene matches: 7. Germline CDR1 and CDR2: MNHEY and SVGEGT. The CDR3 covers 13 residues. For the CDR3, the DNA is TGTGCCAGCTCCCGACAGGGTAGCTACGAGCAGTACTTC. Encoded protein: CASSRQGSYEQYF.

The chain carries TRBV28 and TRBJ1-4; D remains ambiguous. The germline CDR1 and CDR2 sequences are MDHEN and SYDVKM. The CDR3 extends over 12 amino acids. Trimming took off 6 bases at V and 8 bases at J, with 10 bases between the two ends. The CDR3 is CASRTSTEKLFF. CDR3 DNA: TGTGCCAGCAGGACCTCGACCGAAAAACTGTTTTTT.

This rearrangement joins TRBV5-1 to TRBJ2-1; 8 nucleotides match TRBD1. In germline, CDR1 is SGHRS, CDR2 YFSETQ. Trimming at V came to 4 bases and at J to 1 base, leaving 7 bases not matched to a gene. The CDR3 has 16 residues. CDR3 nucleotides: TGCGCCAGCAGCCCTACGGGACAGGAGTCCTACAATGAGCAGTTCTTC. Its protein is CASSPTGQESYNEQFF.

CDR3 DNA: TGTGCCAGCACCATAGGGGGGGCGGATAAGGAGCAGTACTTC. Translating it yields CASTIGGADKEQYF. This chain joins TRBV28 and TRBJ2-4; possibly TRBD2 for D (7 bases). CDR3 size: 14 residues. Trimming pared 7 bases from V and 13 bases from J, leaving 23 bases between. Germline assignment: CDR1 MDHEN and CDR2 SYDVKM.

The genes are TRBV20-1 and TRBJ1-2, with D tentatively TRBD1 (6 bases). Trimming pared 0 bases from V and 3 bases from J, leaving 14 bases between. This CDR3 is 15 amino acids long. CDR1 DFQATT and CDR2 SNEGSKA come from the germline V gene (reference sequence). As DNA, the CDR3 is TGCAGTGCTAGAGATTATGGAGGGGGAGACTATGGCTACACCTTC. It translates to CSARDYGGGDYGYTF.

This clonotype was seen many times. The chain employs TRBV10-3 and TRBJ1-5, with 10 positions matching TRBD1. The CDR3 is made up of 15 amino acids. The V gene end was trimmed by 3 bases and the J gene end by 5 bases; junction bases not matched to a gene: 4. Germline CDR1 reads ENHRY; CDR2 reads SYGVKD. CDR3 sequence (DNA): TGTGCCATCAGTGACTCGGACAGGGGGTATCAGCCCCAGCATTTT. This translates into CAISDSDRGYQPQHF.

This clonotype has only one observation. The chain couples TRBV28 to TRBJ2-3, with 12 bases identical to TRBD2. Trimming took 1 base from V and 5 from J; bases not matched to a gene: 7. The CDR3 has 17 residues. Germline V gene data show CDR1 as MDHEN and CDR2 as SYDVKM. CDR3 sequence (DNA): TGTGCCAGCAGTTTATCGACTAGCGGGAGTCTTGAAGATACGCAGTATTTT. Its protein is CASSLSTSGSLEDTQYF.

This clonotype has more than one count but fewer than ten. The rearrangement uses TRBV12-3 or TRBV12-4 and TRBJ2-1; D might be TRBD1 (5 bases). The CDR3 spans 15 residues. Trimming cost V 7 bases and J 0 bases, with 13 bases left between them. The CDR3 loop reads CASTHQGLSYNEQFF. The CDR3 DNA sequence: TGTGCCAGCACCCACCAGGGTCTCTCCTACAATGAGCAGTTCTTC.

As to this clonotype: A read error is possible here, since a much larger clone lies one base away. The chain is built from TRBV5-1 and TRBJ2-1; D is perhaps TRBD1 (5 bases). Germline CDR1 SGHRS, CDR2 YFSETQ. The CDR3 runs to 14 residues. CDR3 sequence reads: CASSQGPSYKEQFF. The CDR3 DNA reads TGCGCCAGCAGCCAGGGTCCCTCCTACAAGGAGCAGTTCTTC.

The chain combines TRBV5-6 with TRBJ2-3; D remains ambiguous. CDR1 and CDR2 (germline): SGHDT, YYEEEE. The CDR3 covers 14 residues. Trimming took off 0 bases at V and 6 bases at J, with 11 bases between the two ends. CDR3 DNA: TGTGCCAGCAGCTTGGGCTCTCAACCCGATACGCAGTATTTT. It yields the protein CASSLGSQPDTQYF.

This chain connects TRBV7-9 to TRBJ1-6; D is undetermined. The CDR3 length is 14 residues. Trimming left V 5 bases short and J 9 bases short, with 14 bases between. Per the germline V gene, CDR1 is SEHNR and CDR2 is FQNEAQ (reference sequence). CDR3 loop: CASSGEQAGSPLHF. The CDR3 DNA is TGTGCCAGCAGCGGTGAACAAGCGGGTTCACCCCTCCACTTT.

V usage is TRBV7-2 and J usage is TRBJ2-2; D ambiguous. CDR1 SGHTA and CDR2 FQGNSA come from the germline V gene. Trimming took off 8 bases at V and 1 base at J, with 8 bases between the two ends. The CDR3 runs 13 residues. The CDR3 DNA follows: TGTGCCAGCTCCTCCTGGAACACCGGGGAGCTGTTTTTT. Its translation is CASSSWNTGELFF.

In this sample, this clonotype turned up a few times. The chain links TRBV7-2 to TRBJ2-4; TRBD2 aligns across 11 bases. The CDR3 length is 15 residues. CDR1 and CDR2 (germline): SGHTA, FQGNSA. Trimming removed 5 bases from V and 15 bases from J; junction bases left unmatched: 15. CDR3 sequence (DNA): TGTGCCAGCAGCGATACTAGCGGGGGTGTCGTCGGTTCGTACTTC. Translated, it gives CASSDTSGGVVGSYF.